This T cell receptor beta chain was captured in a study of early T cells in non-severe SARS-CoV-2 infection. Deletions cut 1 base from V and 2 bases from J, with 17 bases between. From germline, CDR1 is DFQATT and CDR2 SNEGSKA (reference sequence). The CDR3 loop spans 16 amino acids. The TCR library protocol was used to attach unique molecular identifiers. These identifiers were attached to individual cDNA molecules. TCRdb re-derived calls from the 5' RACE reads in MiXCR, one entry per CDR3 protein. The sample lists 25,000 to 30,000 distinct CDR3 sequences, 9.5% to 10% occurring once. This clonotype was sampled from an adult who was a healthcare worker with PCR-confirmed SARS-CoV-2 infection or an uninfected control (not recorded which). The chain joins TRBV20-1 to TRBJ2-5, with D maybe TRBD2 (6 bases). The material sequenced was whole blood. DNA for the CDR3: TGCAGTGCTAGAGGGACTCTACTAGCAAGGCAAGAGACCCAGTACTTC. Encoded protein: CSARGTLLARQETQYF.